These T cell receptor beta chains were read from a single sample in a study of blood T cell repertoires in COVID-19. TCRdb keeps only in-frame clones here, not all; method: immunoSEQ multiplex PCR. The data hold 150,000 to 200,000 clones, with roughly 90% observed a single time. The source material was peripheral blood. The receptors were gathered from a man aged 50 or older with acute or convalescent COVID-19. The CDR3 runs from the conserved cysteine through the conserved F or W. D genes are given only for firm matches. The size entry is marked missing in some rows and otherwise reads once, few, many or a size class.

j_call	clone_size	d_call	v_call	cdr3_aa	cdr3_nt
TRBJ1-2	-	-	TRBV19	CASSPATGTIMRYTF	TGTGCCAGTAGTCCCGCTACCGGGACAATTATGCGCTACACCTTC
TRBJ1-1	-	TRBD1	TRBV11-2	CASSSHRDRVRGTEAFF	TGTGCCAGCAGCTCCCACCGGGACAGGGTGAGAGGCACTGAAGCTTTCTTT
TRBJ2-2	once	TRBD2	TRBV7-2	CASSFKTGGAGELFF	TGTGCCAGCAGCTTTAAGACGGGAGGCGCCGGGGAGCTGTTTTTT
TRBJ2-3	-	TRBD2	TRBV23-1	CASRQGRTSGGTDTQYF	TGCGCCAGCAGACAAGGGAGGACTAGCGGGGGAACAGATACGCAGTATTTT
TRBJ2-2	-	-	TRBV29-1	CSARDRMNTGELFF	TGCAGCGCTCGCGACAGGATGAACACCGGGGAGCTGTTTTTT
TRBJ1-2	-	-	TRBV5-6	CASSPAGFGYGYTF	TGTGCCAGCAGCCCTGCGGGGTTCGGCTATGGCTACACCTTC
TRBJ2-2	-	-	TRBV18	CASSPGQPGTGELFF	TGTGCCAGCTCACCGGGGCAGCCCGGCACCGGGGAGCTGTTTTTT
TRBJ2-1	-	TRBD2	TRBV9	CASSDRLAGGLSYNEQFF	TGTGCCAGCAGCGACAGACTAGCGGGGGGACTCTCCTACAATGAGCAGTTCTTC
TRBJ2-1	-	TRBD2	TRBV6-5	CASRGLAGTYNEQFF	TGTGCCAGCAGAGGACTAGCGGGGACCTACAATGAGCAGTTCTTC
TRBJ1-2	-	-	TRBV27	CASSLEGRRPNYGYTF	TGTGCCAGCAGTCTGGAGGGCCGACGCCCTAACTATGGCTACACCTTC
TRBJ2-1	-	-	TRBV19	CASSIDGSGNNEQFF	TGTGCCAGTAGTATAGACGGGAGTGGGAACAATGAGCAGTTCTTC
TRBJ2-2	-	-	TRBV5-6	CASSLGDWTLNTGELFF	TGTGCCAGCAGCTTGGGGGATTGGACTCTGAACACCGGGGAGCTGTTTTTT
TRBJ2-1	-	-	TRBV20-1	CSASSEYNEQFF	TGCAGTGCTAGTAGTGAGTACAATGAGCAGTTCTTC
TRBJ2-3	once	-	TRBV19	CASSPRFGVLQYF	TGTGCCAGTAGTCCCCGGTTCGGAGTTTTGCAGTATTTT
TRBJ2-7	-	-	TRBV7-8	CASSLGLSAYEQYF	TGTGCCAGCAGCTTAGGGTTGAGCGCCTACGAGCAGTACTTC
TRBJ1-6	-	-	TRBV7-9	CASSRRSGEYNSPLHF	TGTGCCAGCAGCCGTCGCTCCGGGGAATATAATTCACCCCTCCACTTT
TRBJ1-2	-	-	TRBV28	CASSRGLPSRIGYTF	TGTGCCAGCAGTAGGGGTCTTCCTTCTAGGATTGGCTACACCTTC
TRBJ2-7	-	-	TRBV3-1/TRBV3-2	CASSSRQRSYEQYF	TGTGCCAGCAGCTCCCGACAGAGATCCTACGAGCAGTACTTC